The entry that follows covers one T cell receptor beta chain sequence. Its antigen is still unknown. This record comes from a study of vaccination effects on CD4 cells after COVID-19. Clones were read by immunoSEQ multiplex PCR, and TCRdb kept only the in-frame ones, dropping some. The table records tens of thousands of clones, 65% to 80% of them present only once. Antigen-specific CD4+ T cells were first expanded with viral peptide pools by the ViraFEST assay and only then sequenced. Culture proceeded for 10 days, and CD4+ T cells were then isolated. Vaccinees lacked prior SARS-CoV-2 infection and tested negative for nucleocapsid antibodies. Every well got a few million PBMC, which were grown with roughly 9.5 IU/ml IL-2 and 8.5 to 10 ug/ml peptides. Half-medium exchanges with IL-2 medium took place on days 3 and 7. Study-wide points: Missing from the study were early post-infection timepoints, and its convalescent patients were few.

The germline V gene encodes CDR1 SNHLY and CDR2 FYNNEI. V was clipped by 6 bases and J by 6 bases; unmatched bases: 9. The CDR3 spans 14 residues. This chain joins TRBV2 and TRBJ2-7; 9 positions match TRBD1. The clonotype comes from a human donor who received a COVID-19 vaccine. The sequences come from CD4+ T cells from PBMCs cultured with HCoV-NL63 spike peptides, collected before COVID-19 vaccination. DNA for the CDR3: TGTGCCAGCAGAACCGGGACAGGGATTTCCGAGCAGTACTTC. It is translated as CASRTGTGISEQYF.